A single sample gave rise to the 26 T cell receptor beta chains below, sequenced in a study of T cell responses to AZD1222 COVID-19 vaccine. The table came from immunoSEQ multiplex PCR; TCRdb's copy has only in-frame clones and leaves some out. The top ten hold 3.5% to 4.5% of the sample, which has around 150,000 clones, 85% to 95% seen once. The sequenced sample was peripheral blood, obtained 28 days after the second AZD1222 dose. Every receptor here comes from an adult who received the AZD1222 COVID-19 vaccine.

V is TRBV28 and J is TRBJ1-4; D gene ambiguous. Trimming cost V 3 bases and J 8 bases, with 10 bases left between them. In germline, CDR1 is MDHEN, CDR2 SYDVKM. This CDR3 region has 13 residues. CDR3 sequence: CASSLLGGEKLFF. In DNA, the CDR3 is TGTGCCAGCAGTTTGTTAGGTGGGGAAAAACTGTTTTTT.

The chain combines TRBV9 with TRBJ1-1; D remains ambiguous. V lost 2 bases to trimming and J lost 8 bases, with 22 bases between them. Germline V gene data show CDR1 as SGDLS and CDR2 as YYNGEE. The CDR3 runs to 16 residues. CDR3 sequence (DNA): TGTGCCAGCAGCGTGGAAGAGGAAACGCGTGGAGGGGAAGCTTTCTTT. Residues: CASSVEEETRGGEAFF.

Notes on this clone: The sample holds other DNA sequences that translate to the same CDR3. The chain recombines TRBV5-1 with TRBJ1-1; D unclear. Deletions cut 0 bases from V and 0 bases from J, with 6 bases between. This CDR3 has 14 residues. Germline V gene lookup returns CDR1 SGHRS and CDR2 YFSETQ. The CDR3 here is CASSLGTVNTEAFF. The CDR3 coding sequence is TGCGCCAGCAGCTTGGGAACAGTGAACACTGAAGCTTTCTTT.

The CDR3 region has the DNA TGTGCCAGCAGCTTGGGGACGGCAAATTCACCCCTCCACTTT. Amino acid sequence: CASSLGTANSPLHF. The rearrangement uses TRBV28 and TRBJ1-6; tentatively, D is TRBD1 (5 bases). The CDR3 loop spans 14 amino acids. The V and J ends lost 6 bases and 7 bases respectively, with 13 bases between them. Germline assignment: CDR1 MDHEN and CDR2 SYDVKM.

This rearrangement joins TRBV6-2 or TRBV6-3 to TRBJ2-4; no firm D call. CDR3 length: 15 amino acids. V was trimmed by 0 bases and J by 8 bases, leaving 14 bases between them. Germline values: CDR1 MNHEY, CDR2 SVGEGT. The CDR3 sequence: CASSYSSARMDIQYF. CDR3 DNA: TGTGCCAGCAGTTACTCGAGTGCCAGGATGGACATTCAGTACTTC.

The chain is built from TRBV27 and TRBJ1-2; no reliable D call. With 5 bases removed from V and 5 bases from J, the gap between germline ends came to 12 bases. This CDR3 region has 13 residues. Germline loops: CDR1 MNHEY, CDR2 SMNVEV (reference sequence). DNA of the CDR3: TGTGCCAGCAGTCCCTCGGGCGGATATGGCTACACCTTC. Translating gives CASSPSGGYGYTF.

The gene calls are TRBV4-1 and TRBJ2-5; D gene uncertain. This CDR3 comprises 13 residues. Looked up from germline, CDR1 is MGHRA and CDR2 is YSYEKL. Trimming left V 3 bases short and J 0 bases short, with 5 bases between. For the CDR3, the DNA is TGCGCCAGCAGCCAGTCAGACCAAGAGACCCAGTACTTC. It encodes CASSQSDQETQYF.

This clone was detected only once. The chain employs TRBV5-4 and TRBJ2-7; D possibly corresponds to TRBD1 (6 bases). The CDR3 length is 13 residues. V was cut by 0 bases and J by 5 bases, with 9 bases left in between. Germline V gene sequence: CDR1 SGHNT, CDR2 YYREEE (reference sequence). CDR3 region: CASSLAGDNEQYF. CDR3 DNA sequence: TGTGCCAGCAGCTTGGCCGGGGACAACGAGCAGTACTTC. The full variable domain, its missing parts supplied by reference TRBV5-4 and TRBJ2-7, is ETGVTQSPTHLIKTRGQQVTLRCSSQSGHNTVSWYQQALGQGPQFIFQYYREEENGRGNFPPRFSGLQFPNYSSELNVNALELDDSALYLCASSLAGDNEQYFGPGTRLTVT.

The chain combines TRBV4-1 with TRBJ2-1; TRBD2 agrees at 10 bases. The CDR3 loop spans 17 amino acids. The trim removed 3 bases at V and 4 bases at J, leaving 9 bases unmatched. Per the germline V gene, CDR1 is MGHRA and CDR2 is YSYEKL. CDR3 residues: CASSQGLAKDGYNEQFF. CDR3 bases: TGCGCCAGCAGCCAGGGACTAGCGAAAGACGGGTACAATGAGCAGTTCTTC.

This clone has only one observation. This rearrangement joins TRBV12-5 to TRBJ1-5; 8 bases are shared with TRBD1. The CDR3 has 14 residues. V lost 7 bases to trimming and J lost 7 bases; unmatched junction nucleotides: 9. CDR1 and CDR2 (germline): LGHNT, FRNRAP. Here the CDR3 reads CASDSDRDRQPQHF. In DNA, the CDR3 is TGTGCTAGTGACTCGGACAGGGATAGGCAGCCCCAGCATTTT.

The chain links TRBV5-1 to TRBJ1-5, with D tentatively TRBD1 (6 bases). This CDR3 is 15 amino acids long. Between the trimmed V and J ends, which lost 0 bases and 3 bases, there was a span of 10 bases. In germline, CDR1 is SGHRS, CDR2 YFSETQ. The CDR3 sequence is CASSLAGQLNQPQHF. The CDR3 nucleotides are TGCGCCAGCAGCTTGGCCGGACAGCTCAATCAGCCCCAGCATTTT. Using reference TRBV5-1 and TRBJ1-5 for the parts outside the CDR3, the full variable domain is KAGVTQTPRYLIKTRGQQVTLSCSPISGHRSVSWYQQTPGQGLQFLFEYFSETQRNKGNFPGRFSGRQFSNSRSEMNVSTLELGDSALYLCASSLAGQLNQPQHFGDGTRLSIL.

V gene TRBV19 combines with J gene TRBJ2-1, with 14 nucleotides matching TRBD2. The germline CDR1 and CDR2 sequences are LNHDA and SQIVND (reference sequence). Germline trimming cut 3 bases from V and 5 bases from J; bases unmatched to any gene: 9. The CDR3 covers 18 residues. CDR3 coding DNA: TGTGCCAGTAGTATGATGGGGACTAGCGGGAGTCTCGACAATGAGCAGTTCTTC. It specifies CASSMMGTSGSLDNEQFF.

The chain couples TRBV5-1 to TRBJ2-3, with 13 bases matching TRBD2. Trimming cost V 1 base and J 1 base; bases outside gene matches: 0. Germline-derived CDR1 and CDR2 are SGHRS and YFSETQ. The CDR3 consists of 16 residues. Written as DNA, the CDR3 is TGCGCCAGCAGCTTGACTAGCGGGAGGGGCACAGATACGCAGTATTTT. This encodes CASSLTSGRGTDTQYF.

This sequence joins TRBV27 and TRBJ1-1; 7 bases fit TRBD1. Germline loops: CDR1 MNHEY, CDR2 SMNVEV (reference sequence). The CDR3 extends over 13 amino acids. V was pared by 4 bases and J by 7 bases, with 6 bases of the junction left unmatched. The CDR3 DNA is TGTGCCAGCAGTTCGACAGGGAGGATTGAAGCTTTCTTT. Protein: CASSSTGRIEAFF.

The chain employs TRBV4-2 and TRBJ2-7; possibly TRBD2 for D (5 bases). CDR3 length: 12 residues. Germline V gene data show CDR1 as LGHNA and CDR2 as YNFKEQ. V shed 0 bases and J shed 7 bases, with 7 bases lying between them. This CDR3 reads CASSQDTGEQYF. The DNA for the CDR3 is TGTGCCAGCAGCCAAGATACGGGGGAGCAGTACTTC.

CDR3 in DNA: TGCAGCGTGGGAACAGGGGGCGGGAATGAAAAACTGTTTTTT. It encodes CSVGTGGGNEKLFF. The genes are TRBV29-1 and TRBJ1-4; 9 bases are a match to TRBD1. From germline, CDR1 is SQVTM and CDR2 ANQGSEA. The CDR3 length is 14 residues. After removal of 6 bases from V and 5 bases from J, the junction contained 7 bases not matched to a gene.

The genes are TRBV2 and TRBJ2-5; 7 positions agree with TRBD1. CDR3 size: 14 residues. The V and J ends lost 7 bases and 3 bases, in that order; junction bases with no gene match: 8. Looked up from germline, CDR1 is SNHLY and CDR2 is FYNNEI. CDR3 DNA sequence: TGTGCCAGCAACCTGGACAGGTTTGAAGAGACCCAGTACTTC. It specifies CASNLDRFEETQYF.

The sample holds one count of this clone. The chain couples TRBV19 to TRBJ1-4; maybe TRBD1 (5 bases). The germline gives CDR1 LNHDA, CDR2 SQIVND (reference sequence). Trimming pared 5 bases from V and 0 bases from J, leaving 10 bases between. This CDR3 has 15 residues. CDR3 DNA: TGTGCCAGTAGTCCGGACACCGCAACTAATGAAAAACTGTTTTTT. Its protein is CASSPDTATNEKLFF.

The chain links TRBV28 to TRBJ1-2; D remains unclear. Germline lookup yields CDR1 MDHEN and CDR2 SYDVKM. V lost 4 bases and J 1 base, leaving 7 bases between the germline ends. The CDR3 is made up of 13 amino acids. The CDR3 loop is CASSSQNNYGYTF. CDR3 sequence (DNA): TGTGCCAGCAGTTCGCAAAATAACTATGGCTACACCTTC.

The chain is built from TRBV6-5 and TRBJ1-1; D is unclear. Germline CDR1 is MNHEY and CDR2 is SVGAGI. The length of the CDR3 is 12 residues. Trimming left V 7 bases short and J 0 bases short, with 6 bases between. CDR3 region: CASKKMNTEAFF. The DNA of the CDR3 is TGTGCCAGCAAGAAAATGAACACTGAAGCTTTCTTT.

The chain joins TRBV7-2 to TRBJ2-1; D perhaps matches TRBD1 (6 bases). The CDR3 sequence is 14 residues long. The germline V gene has CDR1 SGHTA and CDR2 FQGNSA. V lost 4 bases and J lost 5, with 12 bases in between. The CDR3 protein is CASSSPRDNNEQFF. Here the CDR3 DNA reads TGTGCCAGCAGCTCCCCCCGGGACAACAATGAGCAGTTCTTC. Complete variable domain (other parts from reference TRBV7-2 and TRBJ2-1): GAGVSQSPSNKVTEKGKDVELRCDPISGHTALYWYRQSLGQGLEFLIYFQGNSAPDKSGLPSDRFSAERTGGSVSTLTIQRTQQEDSAVYLCASSSPRDNNEQFFGPGTRLTVL.

The rearrangement links TRBV18 to TRBJ1-1; the D gene is possibly TRBD1 (5 bases). The V end was cut by 0 bases, the J end by 7 bases, with 15 bases between. CDR1 is KGHSH and CDR2 is LQKENI in the germline V gene. This CDR3 comprises 15 residues. The chain's CDR3 is CASSPPDTVGSEAFF. The CDR3 DNA is TGTGCCAGCTCACCACCGGACACCGTGGGGAGTGAAGCTTTCTTT.

The rearrangement links TRBV19 to TRBJ1-5; D not resolved. The CDR3 totals 14 residues. V lost 3 bases and J lost 4, with 10 bases in between. The germline gives CDR1 LNHDA, CDR2 SQIVND (reference sequence). CDR3 nucleotides: TGTGCCAGTAGTATCGGGGAGTGGAATCAGCCCCAGCATTTT. This gives the protein CASSIGEWNQPQHF.

This chain uses TRBV29-1 with TRBJ1-1, with 8 bases identical to TRBD1. The V segment lost 6 bases and the J segment 2 bases; nucleotides outside the gene matches: 5. The CDR3 covers 13 residues. The germline V gene encodes CDR1 SQVTM and CDR2 ANQGSEA. CDR3 nucleotide sequence: TGCAGCGTGACGACAGGGGTTAACACTGAAGCTTTCTTT. Translating gives CSVTTGVNTEAFF.

This clone was seen more than once but under ten times. This chain uses TRBV7-6 with TRBJ2-7; D is possibly TRBD1 or TRBD2 (5 bases each). With 5 bases removed from V and 3 bases from J, the gap between germline ends came to 14 bases. The germline V gene has CDR1 SGHVS and CDR2 FNYEAQ. This CDR3 is built from 14 residues. DNA for the CDR3: TGTGCCAGCAGCCCGGGACGGCGAATCTACGAGCAGTACTTC. Encoded protein: CASSPGRRIYEQYF.

This clone was observed once. The CDR3 DNA reads as TGTGCCAGCAGCACCGATAGCTCCTACAATGAGCAGTTCTTC. The encoded protein is CASSTDSSYNEQFF. The chain employs TRBV5-5 and TRBJ2-1; D is undetermined. V shed 4 bases and J shed 0 bases, with 8 bases lying between them. The germline CDR1 and CDR2 sequences are SGHKS and YYEKEE (reference sequence). The CDR3 runs 14 residues.